The rows below give T cell receptor beta chains drawn from one sample of a study of T cells in Graves' hyperthyroidism and ophthalmopathy. TCRdb reanalysed the multiplex PCR reads using MiXCR and keeps one entry per CDR3 protein. The sample lists fewer than 250,000 distinct CDR3 sequences; approximately 24% were seen once. The sample taken for sequencing was blood. The receptors come from a woman in her thirties or forties with Graves' ophthalmopathy. Each CDR3 is given with its conserved first and last residue. Fields, in order: J gene, clone size, D gene, V gene, CDR3 DNA, CDR3 protein. D genes are given only for firm matches. Only some rows state a clone size, as once, few, many or a class for expanded clones.

>TRBJ2-2|.|.|TRBV24-1
TGTGCCACCAACTCACAGGAGAACACCGGGGAGCTGTTTTTT
CATNSQENTGELFF
>TRBJ2-1|many|.|TRBV2
TGTGCCAGCAAGCAGGGGACCTACAATGAGCAATTCTTC
CASKQGTYNEQFF
>TRBJ2-2|.|.|TRBV9
TGTGCCAGCAGCTCTAGGGGAGGAGCCCGCGGGGAGCTGTTTTTT
CASSSRGGARGELFF
>TRBJ2-7|.|TRBD1|TRBV6-2/TRBV6-3
TGTGCCAGCAGCCCACACATTACAGGGGTACGCCTGGACGAGCAGTACTTC
CASSPHITGVRLDEQYF
>TRBJ2-7|many|TRBD2|TRBV27
TGTGCCAGCAGTAATCCGGGACTAGCAGGGTACGAGCAGTACTTC
CASSNPGLAGYEQYF
>TRBJ2-5|many|.|TRBV28
TGTGCCAGCAGGGGTCGTGGCGCCTTAGAGACCCAGTACTTC
CASRGRGALETQYF
>TRBJ2-7|many|.|TRBV27
TGTGCCAGCAGTTTCCAGGCGAGCTCCTACGAGCAGTACTTC
CASSFQASSYEQYF
>TRBJ2-7|many|TRBD2|TRBV20-1
TGCAGTGCCATATCACCCGGGACTAGCGGGAGAACCCACGAGCAGTACTTC
CSAISPGTSGRTHEQYF
>TRBJ2-5|few|TRBD2|TRBV7-7
TGTGCTAGCAGCTTAGACCCGGGACTAGCGGGTATAGAGACCCAGTACTTC
CASSLDPGLAGIETQYF
>TRBJ1-2|.|.|TRBV6-2/TRBV6-3
TGTGCCAGCACCCAAACAGGGCCCCTCGGTGGCTACACCTTC
CASTQTGPLGGYTF